The 7 T cell receptor beta chains below all came from one sample that was sequenced in a study of regulatory T cells in long-lasting Graves disease. The sample's time point: newly diagnosed GD, antithyroid drugs for less than 3 months. Preparation of the TCR library used RNA extracted from PBMCs. CDR3-region Arm-PCR and iRepertoire HTBI primers produced the TCR beta libraries. TCRdb ran MiXCR on the multiplex PCR reads and lists one entry per CDR3 protein. The sample shows 400,000 to 500,000 distinct CDR3 sequences, about 17% of them seen only once. A further study also used this sample, focusing on T cells in Graves' hyperthyroidism and ophthalmopathy.

The sample consisted of peripheral blood mononuclear cells (PBMCs), taken at new diagnosis, from a patient treated with antithyroid drugs. The origin of the receptors is a woman younger than 35 with Graves disease.

This clonotype appeared many times. CDR3 protein: CASRPDAGGGELFF. CDR3 sequence (DNA): TGTGCCAGCAGACCAGACGCAGGGGGCGGGGAGCTGTTTTTT. The rearrangement uses TRBV5-5 and TRBJ2-2; TRBD1 aligns across 7 bases. Germline values: CDR1 SGHKS, CDR2 YYEKEE (reference sequence). The CDR3 runs to 14 residues. V was pared by 5 bases and J by 7 bases, with 8 bases of the junction left unmatched. Full variable domain (rest looked up from reference TRBV5-5 and TRBJ2-2): DAGVTQSPTHLIKTRGQQVTLRCSPISGHKSVSWYQQVLGQGPQFIFQYYEKEERGRGNFPDRFSARQFPNYSSELNVNALLLGDSALYLCASRPDAGGGELFFGEGSRLTVL.

In its sample, this clonotype was seen a few times. This sequence joins TRBV29-1 and TRBJ2-1; 8 bases are a match to TRBD2. CDR1 and CDR2 from the germline V gene are SQVTM and ANQGSEA. The CDR3 length is 15 residues. V lost 7 bases to trimming and J lost 6 bases; unmatched junction nucleotides: 14. CDR3 nucleotide sequence: TGCAGCGGACAAGTAGCCGGGGGGGGACCCAATGAGCAGTTCTTC. It is translated as CSGQVAGGGPNEQFF.

The V and J genes are TRBV15 and TRBJ1-2; no clear D gene. V lost 3 bases, J lost 2 bases, and 7 bases lay in between. Germline V CDR1 and CDR2: LNHNV, YYDKDF (reference sequence). This CDR3 is built from 13 residues. CDR3: CATSRGSNYGYTF. The CDR3, as DNA: TGTGCCACCAGCAGGGGGTCGAACTATGGCTACACCTTC. Drawing the rest from reference TRBV15 and TRBJ1-2, the complete variable domain is DAMVIQNPRYQVTQFGKPVTLSCSQTLNHNVMYWYQQKSSQAPKLLFHYYDKDFNNEADTPDNFQSRRPNTSFCFLDIRSPGLGDTAMYLCATSRGSNYGYTFGSGTRLTVV.

This clonotype showed up many times. This chain uses TRBV7-3 with TRBJ2-1; TRBD2 matches at 7 bases. The CDR3 runs to 15 residues. V was clipped by 1 base and J by 3 bases; unmatched bases: 3. Germline V lookup: CDR1 SGHTA, CDR2 FQGTGA. The CDR3 here is CASSLRGGDYNEQFF. The CDR3 DNA reads as TGTGCCAGCAGCTTAAGGGGGGGTGACTACAATGAGCAGTTCTTC.

There are a few counts of this clonotype. The chain links TRBV7-9 to TRBJ1-1; D remains ambiguous. The V end lost 5 bases, the J end lost 2 bases, and 12 bases lay between the germline ends. Germline V gives CDR1 SEHNR, CDR2 FQNEAQ (reference sequence). There are 14 residues in the CDR3. The CDR3 DNA reads as TGTGCCAGCAGCCCCCTCCTCGATAACACTGAAGCTTTCTTT. Translated: CASSPLLDNTEAFF. The full variable domain, completed using reference TRBV7-9 and TRBJ1-1, is DTGVSQNPRHKITKRGQNVTFRCDPISEHNRLYWYRQTLGQGPEFLTYFQNEAQLEKSRLLSDRFSAERPKGSFSTLEIQRTEQGDSAMYLCASSPLLDNTEAFFGQGTRLTVV.

This clonotype turned up a few times. The chain is built from TRBV6-1 and TRBJ2-1; 12 nucleotides match TRBD2. The J segment lost 9 bases and the V segment lost 8 bases, leaving 11 bases of the junction unmatched. Germline CDR1 and CDR2: MNHNS and SASEGT. CDR3 length equals 15 residues. CDR3 coding DNA: TGTGCCAGCCGGCAGGGGACTAGCGGGTTCGGTGAGCAGTTCTTC. Residues: CASRQGTSGFGEQFF.

In this sample, this clonotype turned up many times. The gene calls are TRBV7-2 and TRBJ2-7; the match to TRBD2 covers 7 bases. V trimming: 3 bases; J trimming: 4 bases; junction bases outside the gene matches: 9. This CDR3 is 15 amino acids long. Germline values: CDR1 SGHTA, CDR2 FQGNSA. This CDR3 is CASSFGGSPPYEQYF. CDR3 in DNA: TGTGCCAGCAGCTTCGGCGGGAGCCCTCCATACGAGCAGTACTTC.